This entry describes one T cell receptor (beta chain). The donors were healthy bone marrow donors. The data are from a study of cytomegalovirus exposure and HLA in healthy donors. Use of 60 Vbeta and 13 Jbeta primers characterized the PCR. In the original processing: There were around 80 million unique TCR beta chains by a later count, and approximately 11 million of them were shared. The assay was immunoSEQ multiplex PCR, and TCRdb's table has in-frame clones only and misses some. V and J calls and clone size are as listed in that table; D and trimming were resolved from the DNA. Of some 160,000 clones listed, around 80% are singletons. The CDR3 totals 13 residues. With 6 bases clipped from V and 7 bases from J, the junction kept 8 bases outside the gene matches. In germline, CDR1 is MDHEN, CDR2 SYDVKM.

Sample: PBMCs. This TCR was sampled from a woman younger than 30 in good health and CMV-seronegative. The chain couples TRBV28 to TRBJ1-2; 7 bases are a match to TRBD1. CDR3 DNA: TGTGCCAGCAGGACAGACAGGGCCAGTGGCTACACCTTC. It yields the protein CASRTDRASGYTF.